The rows below give T cell receptor beta chains drawn from one sample of a study of blood T cell repertoires in COVID-19. Clones were read by immunoSEQ multiplex PCR, and TCRdb kept only the in-frame ones, dropping some. This sample carries about 38,000 clones, 87% of them seen once, and the ten largest clones take roughly 7.2%. The sequencing sample was made of peripheral blood. These TCRs come from a human donor in a cohort sampled during active COVID-19. Each CDR3 is given with its conserved first and last residue. Each record gives: V gene, J gene, clone size, D gene, CDR3 protein, CDR3 DNA. D genes are given only for firm matches. The size field is filled for only some rows; it gives once, few, many or a size class.

>TRBV11-2|TRBJ1-2|once|-
CASSLSGGSGYTF
TGTGCCAGCAGCTTATCGGGGGGAAGTGGCTACACCTTC
>TRBV28|TRBJ2-7|-|TRBD2
CASIPPRLAGGPSPYEQYF
TGTGCCAGCATCCCTCCCCGACTAGCGGGAGGGCCTTCTCCCTACGAGCAGTACTTC
>TRBV5-1|TRBJ2-1|-|TRBD1
CASSLRTGGIYNEQFF
TGCGCCAGCAGCCTACGGACAGGGGGCATCTACAATGAGCAGTTCTTC
>TRBV19|TRBJ2-1|-|-
CASSMQAPNEQFF
TGTGCCAGTAGTATGCAAGCGCCGAATGAGCAGTTCTTC
>TRBV4-3|TRBJ1-1|-|-
CASSQAPLANTEAFF
TGCGCCAGCAGCCAAGCCCCTTTGGCGAACACTGAAGCTTTCTTT
>TRBV9|TRBJ2-5|-|TRBD2
CASSAGTSGGLQETQYF
TGTGCCAGCAGCGCGGGGACTAGCGGGGGGCTCCAAGAGACCCAGTACTTC
>TRBV19|TRBJ1-5|-|TRBD1
CASNIGTDSNQPQHF
TGTGCCAGTAATATTGGGACAGATAGCAATCAGCCCCAGCATTTT
>TRBV7-8|TRBJ2-7|-|TRBD1
CASSLKSGGGTYEQYF
TGTGCCAGCAGCTTAAAGTCAGGGGGCGGAACCTACGAGCAGTACTTC
>TRBV11-1|TRBJ2-5|-|TRBD2
CASSLLAGGPETQYF
TGTGCCAGCAGCTTACTAGCGGGGGGGCCGGAGACCCAGTACTTC
>TRBV27|TRBJ1-5|-|TRBD1
CASSSSGQGRRAQHF
TGTGCCAGCAGTTCATCAGGACAGGGACGGCGGGCCCAGCATTTT
>TRBV2|TRBJ2-7|-|-
CASSIGGTYEQYF
TGTGCCAGCAGTATCGGAGGGACCTACGAGCAGTACTTC
>TRBV7-2|TRBJ2-7|-|TRBD1
CASSLVDRGRYEQYF
TGTGCCAGCAGCTTAGTGGACAGGGGAAGGTACGAGCAGTACTTC
>TRBV28|TRBJ2-1|-|TRBD2
CASSYWTSGNEQFF
TGTGCCAGCAGCTACTGGACTAGCGGTAATGAGCAGTTCTTC
>TRBV13|TRBJ2-7|-|TRBD2
CASSSGLAVVSSYEQYF
TGTGCCAGCAGCTCCGGACTAGCGGTAGTGAGCTCCTACGAGCAGTACTTC
>TRBV9|TRBJ2-3|-|TRBD2
CASSARGRARTDTQYF
TGTGCCAGCAGCGCGCGGGGGAGGGCCCGCACAGATACGCAGTATTTT
>TRBV4-1|TRBJ1-6|-|-
CASSQENLQGSRNSPLHF
TGCGCCAGCAGCCAAGAAAATTTACAGGGTTCGCGTAATTCACCCCTCCACTTT
>TRBV7-8|TRBJ2-2|-|TRBD2
CASSHTLAGGPAGELFF
TGTGCCAGCAGCCATACCTTAGCGGGAGGGCCTGCCGGGGAGCTGTTTTTT
>TRBV5-6|TRBJ1-2|-|TRBD1
CASSPGTGIDYGYTF
TGTGCCAGCAGCCCTGGGACAGGGATCGACTATGGCTACACCTTC
>TRBV5-4|TRBJ2-1|-|TRBD2
CASSLAGDSYNEQFF
TGTGCCAGCAGCTTAGCGGGAGATTCCTACAATGAGCAGTTCTTC
>TRBV19|TRBJ1-2|-|TRBD1
CASHRTGQNGYTF
TGTGCCAGCCATAGGACAGGACAGAATGGCTACACCTTC
>TRBV9|TRBJ1-3|few|-
CASSRDTVSGNTIYF
TGTGCCAGCAGCCGGGACACAGTCTCTGGAAACACCATATATTTT
>TRBV19|TRBJ2-1|-|-
CASSATKGQEQFF
TGTGCCAGTAGTGCAACCAAGGGACAAGAGCAGTTCTTC
>TRBV7-2|TRBJ2-2|-|-
CASSLTKVTGTGELFF
TGTGCCAGCAGCTTGACCAAAGTAACAGGGACCGGGGAGCTGTTTTTT
>TRBV5-1|TRBJ1-6|-|TRBD1
CASSLEAGGNSPLHF
TGCGCCAGCAGCTTGGAGGCAGGGGGCAATTCACCCCTCCACTTT
>TRBV30|TRBJ2-2|-|TRBD1
CAWSTGTGGRTGELFF
TGTGCCTGGAGTACCGGGACAGGGGGCCGCACCGGGGAGCTGTTTTTT
>TRBV7-6|TRBJ2-2|-|-
CASSRDYFGGNTGELFF
TGTGCCAGCAGCCGAGATTATTTTGGCGGCAACACCGGGGAGCTGTTTTTT
>TRBV7-6|TRBJ2-2|-|TRBD2
CASNYGTSGANTGELFF
TGTGCCAGCAACTACGGGACTAGCGGGGCGAACACCGGGGAGCTGTTTTTT
>TRBV11-2|TRBJ2-1|-|TRBD2
CASSISLTSVYNEQFF
TGTGCCAGCAGCATCTCTTTGACTAGCGTCTACAATGAGCAGTTCTTC